This T cell receptor beta chain was found in a study of beta chain features in type 1 diabetes. Study-level points and caveats: Healthy donors had naive, central memory and Treg TCRB repertoires that appeared less similar than those seen among patients. TCRB CDR3 length was moderately but significantly reduced in all four CD4+ subsets of Type 1 diabetes patients.

A single heparinised draw of around 110 mL on average was taken per donor. Isolated RNA was reverse transcribed in full, so expressed TCRB transcripts were sequenced. Profiling relied on immunoSEQ multiplex PCR, and the TCRdb table lists in-frame clones only, not all of them. The top ten clones hold approximately 0.081% of a sample with approximately 250,000 clones, around 16% of them seen once. The CDR3 is 15 amino acids. Trimming removed 2 bases from V and 4 bases from J; junction bases left unmatched: 6. Germline CDR1 and CDR2: MGHRA and YSYEKL. Details on this clone: What it binds is not known.

This receptor was taken from a man aged 30 to 39 with type 1 diabetes. Sequencing input: naive CD4+ T cells from blood. The chain links TRBV4-1 to TRBJ2-5; TRBD2 aligns across 8 bases. In DNA form, the CDR3 reads TGCGCCAGCAGCCAATATGGACTAGCCCCAGAGACCCAGTACTTC. Translated, it gives CASSQYGLAPETQYF.